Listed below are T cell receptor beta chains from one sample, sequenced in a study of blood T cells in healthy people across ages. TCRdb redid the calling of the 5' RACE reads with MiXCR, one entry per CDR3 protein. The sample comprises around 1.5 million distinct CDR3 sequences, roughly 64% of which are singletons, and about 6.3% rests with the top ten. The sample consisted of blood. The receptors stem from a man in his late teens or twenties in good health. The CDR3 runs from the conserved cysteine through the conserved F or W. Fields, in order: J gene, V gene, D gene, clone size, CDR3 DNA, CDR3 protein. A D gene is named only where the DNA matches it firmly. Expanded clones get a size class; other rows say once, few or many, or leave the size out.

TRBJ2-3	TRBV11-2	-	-	TGTGCCAGCAGCATTAGGGGGGGGCTACGCACAGATACGCAGTATTTT	CASSIRGGLRTDTQYF
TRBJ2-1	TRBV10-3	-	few	TGTGCCATCAGTGACAGTGTAGGGCAGGGTTCTTACAATGAGCAGTTCTTC	CAISDSVGQGSYNEQFF
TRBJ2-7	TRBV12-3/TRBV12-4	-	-	-	CASSSGFVAQYFGPGTRDRYEQYF
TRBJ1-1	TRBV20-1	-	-	TGCAGTGCTAGGTTGGTAGGAGTGAACACTGAAGCTTTCTTT	CSARLVGVNTEAFF
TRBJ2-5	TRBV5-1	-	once	TGCGCCAGCAGCTTGAATTGGCGCATTCGGGACCAAAATGGGGAGACCCAGTACTTC	CASSLNWRIRDQNGETQYF
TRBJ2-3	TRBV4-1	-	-	TGCGCCAGCAGCCAGGGCCAGGGATTTTGGGAAGCAGATACGCAGTATTTT	CASSQGQGFWEADTQYF
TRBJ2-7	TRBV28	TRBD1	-	TGTGCCAGCAGTTCATTCGGGACAGCTCTCTCCTACGAGCAGTACTTC	CASSSFGTALSYEQYF
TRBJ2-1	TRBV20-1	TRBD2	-	TGCAGTGCTAGACTACCGGGACTAGCGTCCAATGAGCAGTTCTTC	CSARLPGLASNEQFF
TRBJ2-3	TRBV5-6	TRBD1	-	TGTGCCAGCAGCAAGACAGGGGGCACCGATACGCAGTATTTT	CASSKTGGTDTQYF
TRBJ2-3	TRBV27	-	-	TGTGCCAGCAGTTTAGGCCCTAGTACGCAGTATTTT	CASSLGPSTQYF
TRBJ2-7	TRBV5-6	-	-	TGTGCCAGCAGCTTTGGAGAGTTTCACGAGCAGTACTTC	CASSFGEFHEQYF
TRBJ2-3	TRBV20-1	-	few	TGCAGTGCAAATCAGGGGGGCAGAACAGATACGCAGTATTTT	CSANQGGRTDTQYF
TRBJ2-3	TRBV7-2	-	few	TGTGCCAGCAGCTTAGCGGTCAGGGATACAGATACGCAGTATTTT	CASSLAVRDTDTQYF
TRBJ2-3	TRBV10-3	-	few	TGTGCCATCAGTGATGGAACTAGGGGGGATACGCAGTATTTT	CAISDGTRGDTQYF
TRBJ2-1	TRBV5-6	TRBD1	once	TGTGCCAGCAGGCGGACAGGCTTCAGTGTCAATGAGCAGTTCTTC	CASRRTGFSVNEQFF
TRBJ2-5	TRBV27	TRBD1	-	TGTGCCAGCAGTTCCGACGGACAGGGAAAGCAAGAGACCCAGTACTTC	CASSSDGQGKQETQYF
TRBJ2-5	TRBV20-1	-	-	TGCAGTGCTAGCAGAGATGTAGGAGGCCCCCAAGAGACCCAGTACTTC	CSASRDVGGPQETQYF
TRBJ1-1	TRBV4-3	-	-	TGCGCCAGCAGCCAAGTAATAGGGATGGGCCCTGAAGCTTTCTTT	CASSQVIGMGPEAFF
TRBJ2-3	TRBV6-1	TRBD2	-	TGTGCCAGCAGGGCCCGGGGGACTAGGGGGACAGATACGCAGTATTTT	CASRARGTRGTDTQYF
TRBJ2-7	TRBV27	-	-	TGTGCCAGCATGAGTCGTGAGTTACCTTACGAGCAGTACTTC	CASMSRELPYEQYF
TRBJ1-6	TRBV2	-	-	TGTGCCAGCAGTGAGGACAGAAATAATTCACCCCTCCACTTT	CASSEDRNNSPLHF
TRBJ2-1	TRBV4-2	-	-	TGTGCCAGCAGCCAATACAGGGACCAATACAATGAGCAGTTCTTC	CASSQYRDQYNEQFF
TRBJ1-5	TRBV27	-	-	TGTGCCAGCAGTTTAATAAGCGTAGGCGGTTCCTTCAATCAGCCCCAGCATTTT	CASSLISVGGSFNQPQHF
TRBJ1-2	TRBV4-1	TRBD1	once	TGCGCCAGCAGCTCGTTCACAGGGGGCGGAAGTGGCCACACCTTC	CASSSFTGGGSGHTF
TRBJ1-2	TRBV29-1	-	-	TGCAGCGCTAGGGGCCTCGACTTTAACTATGGCTACACCTTC	CSARGLDFNYGYTF
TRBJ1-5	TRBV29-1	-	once	TGCAGCGTTGACGGCAGGGTGGTAAGGCAGCCCCAGCATTTT	CSVDGRVVRQPQHF
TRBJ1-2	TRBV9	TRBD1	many	TGTGCCAGCAGCCCCCGAGGGGGCCTTGGGACAGGGCTTGTGGAAGACTATGGCTACACCTTC	CASSPRGGLGTGLVEDYGYTF
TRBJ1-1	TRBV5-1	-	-	TGCGCCAGCAGCTTGGAGGGGGACGTGTCTGAAGCTTTCTTT	CASSLEGDVSEAFF
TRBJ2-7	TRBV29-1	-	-	TGCAGCGTTGAAGGGCCTAGCGACACCTACGAGCAGTACTTC	CSVEGPSDTYEQYF
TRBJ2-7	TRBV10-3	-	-	TGTGCCATCACCCAGGGGACCCCCGACAACGAGCAGTACTTC	CAITQGTPDNEQYF
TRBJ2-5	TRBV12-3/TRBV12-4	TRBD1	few	TGTGCCAGCAGTATGACAGGGCAAGAGACCCAGTACTTC	CASSMTGQETQYF
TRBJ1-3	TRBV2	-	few	TGTGCCAGCAGGCTCCGGGAGGCCCCTGGAAACACCATATATTTT	CASRLREAPGNTIYF
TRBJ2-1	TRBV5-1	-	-	TGCGCCAGCAGCCGTGGGAGTGGAAATGAGCAGTTCTTC	CASSRGSGNEQFF